This T cell receptor (beta chain) was sequenced in a study of blood T cell repertoires in COVID-19. Authors' analysis steps: Reference gene primer amplification yielded estimated nucleated cell counts. The assay was immunoSEQ multiplex PCR, and TCRdb's table has in-frame clones only and misses some. Clonal size and the V and J genes are those of that table, whereas D and trimming came from the DNA. The sample contains roughly 370,000 clones, about 87% of which appear only once. The trim removed 1 base at V and 9 bases at J, leaving 10 bases unmatched. This CDR3 contains 16 residues. Per the germline V gene, CDR1 is LGHDT and CDR2 is YNNKEL (reference sequence).

The specimen sequenced was PBMCs or T cells enriched from blood (not recorded which). This chain uses TRBV3-1 (or the pseudogene TRBV3-2) with TRBJ2-7, with 12 bases identical to TRBD1. The TCR originated in a woman in her fifties or sixties who had recovered from COVID-19. The CDR3: CASSQAAGTGGSGQYF. The CDR3 nucleotides are TGTGCCAGCAGCCAAGCCGCCGGGACAGGGGGCTCTGGGCAGTACTTC.